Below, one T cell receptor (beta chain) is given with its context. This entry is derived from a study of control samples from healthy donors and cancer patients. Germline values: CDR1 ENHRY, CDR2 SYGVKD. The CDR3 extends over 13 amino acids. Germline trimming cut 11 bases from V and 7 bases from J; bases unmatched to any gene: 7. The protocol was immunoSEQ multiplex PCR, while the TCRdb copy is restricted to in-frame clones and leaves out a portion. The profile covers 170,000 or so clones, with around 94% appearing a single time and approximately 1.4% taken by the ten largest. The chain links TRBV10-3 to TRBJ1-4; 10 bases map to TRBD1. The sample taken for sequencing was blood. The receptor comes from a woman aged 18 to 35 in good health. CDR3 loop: CAAHRDRGEKLFF. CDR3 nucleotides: TGTGCCGCGCACCGGGACAGGGGTGAAAAACTGTTTTTT.